This T cell receptor beta chain comes out of a study of T cells in Graves' hyperthyroidism and ophthalmopathy. RNA transcripts provided the source from which TCR beta CDR3 regions were amplified. The HTBI primer set served for first-round RT-PCR of the TCR CDR3. TCRdb used MiXCR to reprocess the multiplex PCR reads, holding one entry per CDR3 protein. The sample lists 500,000 to 650,000 distinct CDR3 sequences, approximately 17% occurring once. Study-level results: From stable hyperthyroidism, ophthalmopathy was set apart by a 13 V-J model.

Trimming cost V 5 bases and J 2 bases, with 15 bases left between them. Germline V gene sequence: CDR1 MNHNS, CDR2 SASEGT. The CDR3 is 15 residues long. This clonotype was counted at least ten times. Its target is unknown. Material: blood. The chain recombines TRBV6-1 with TRBJ1-2; no clear D. The TCR was taken from a woman aged 18-35 years with Graves' ophthalmopathy. The CDR3 sequence is CASSRITGFNYGYTF. DNA for the CDR3: TGTGCCAGCAGTCGAATCACGGGTTTCAACTATGGCTACACCTTC.